The clone carrying this T cell receptor (beta chain) came up a few times. CDR1 SNHLY and CDR2 FYNNEI come from the germline V gene. V dropped 5 bases and J dropped 4 bases, with 5 bases sitting between them. The CDR3 contains 12 residues. The record originates from a study of blood T cell repertoires in COVID-19. Residents of over 20 US areas, aged roughly 18 to 89 years, made up the participants. In the original analysis: Cell counts per sample came from amplifying reference gene primers. Sequenced by immunoSEQ multiplex PCR; TCRdb stores in-frame clones only, minus some. V and J calls and clone size are given by that table; D and trimming were obtained from the DNA. The table lists roughly 300,000 clones, roughly 90% of them singletons.

This TCR derives from a woman aged 25 to 39 who had recovered from COVID-19. The genes are TRBV2 and TRBJ1-4; D remains ambiguous. The material sequenced was PBMCs or T cells enriched from blood (not recorded which). Here the CDR3 reads CASSQNNEKLFF. The CDR3, as DNA: TGTGCCAGCAGTCAAAATAATGAAAAACTGTTTTTT.